The present entry profiles one T cell receptor (beta chain) with its context. Its specificity is unknown. The data are from a study of OX40 agonist ivuxolimab in advanced cancers. Study-level background: An agonistic human IgG2 monoclonal antibody against OX40 (CD134) was given. Of mixed ages from about 20 to 90 and averaging approximately 60 years, the group was around 78% male. Partial responses, seen in three patients, involved one hepatocellular carcinoma and two cutaneous melanomas.

Profiled with immunoSEQ multiplex PCR; TCRdb holds only in-frame clones, not every one. The sample gives over 40,000 clones, approximately 80% of which show up once; just over 5% is in the top ten. The germline CDR1 and CDR2 sequences are SGHNT and YYREEE (reference sequence). CDR3 length equals 11 residues. V was shortened by 1 base and J by 2 bases, with 0 bases between the two germline ends. Study results and limitations: Normalized T-cell clonal expansion was also low in a subset of nonresponders.

The sequencing used CD4+ or CD8+ T cells sorted from blood, collected in a trial of the OX40 agonist ivuxolimab. This TCR was sampled from an adult with an advanced solid tumor such as melanoma, head and neck, liver or kidney cancer. The genes are TRBV5-4 and TRBJ1-1; D uncertain. CDR3 nucleotide sequence: TGTGCCAGCAGCTTGAACACTGAAGCTTTCTTT. This gives the protein CASSLNTEAFF. Combining the CDR3 with reference TRBV5-4 and TRBJ1-1 gives the whole variable domain ETGVTQSPTHLIKTRGQQVTLRCSSQSGHNTVSWYQQALGQGPQFIFQYYREEENGRGNFPPRFSGLQFPNYSSELNVNALELDDSALYLCASSLNTEAFFGQGTRLTVV.